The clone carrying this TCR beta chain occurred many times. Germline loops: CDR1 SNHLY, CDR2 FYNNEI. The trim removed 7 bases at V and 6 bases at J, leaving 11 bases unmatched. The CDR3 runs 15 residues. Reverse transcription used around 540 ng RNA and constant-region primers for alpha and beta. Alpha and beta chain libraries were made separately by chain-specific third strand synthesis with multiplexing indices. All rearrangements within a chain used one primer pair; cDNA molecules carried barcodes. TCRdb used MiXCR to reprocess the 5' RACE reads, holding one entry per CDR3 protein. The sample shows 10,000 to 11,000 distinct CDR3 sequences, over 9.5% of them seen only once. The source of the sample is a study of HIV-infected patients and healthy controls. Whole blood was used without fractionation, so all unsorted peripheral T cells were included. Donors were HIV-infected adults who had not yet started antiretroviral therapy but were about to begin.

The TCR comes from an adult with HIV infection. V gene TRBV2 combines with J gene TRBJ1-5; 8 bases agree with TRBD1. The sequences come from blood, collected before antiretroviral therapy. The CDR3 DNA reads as TGTGCCAGCAAGTCCGTGACAGGGGCGAGTCAGCCCCAGCATTTT. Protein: CASKSVTGASQPQHF.